One sample yielded the 6 T cell receptor beta chains listed below, sequenced in a study of regulatory T cells in long-lasting Graves disease. Time point reported: newly diagnosed GD, antithyroid drugs for less than 3 months. The TCR library used RNA extracted from PBMCs. Arm-PCR of CDR3 regions with iRepertoire HTBI primers generated TCR beta libraries. From the multiplex PCR reads, TCRdb called clonotypes with MiXCR, one entry per CDR3 protein. The sample lists some 370,000 distinct CDR3 sequences, 12% seen once, with approximately 17% in the top ten. The sample was also reused in another study, on T cells in Graves' hyperthyroidism and ophthalmopathy.

The sequenced sample was peripheral blood mononuclear cells (PBMCs), obtained at new diagnosis, from a patient treated with antithyroid drugs. The source is a woman younger than 35 with Graves disease.

At least ten counts were recorded for this clonotype. The chain couples TRBV6-4 to TRBJ1-2; 7 nucleotides align to TRBD1. Germline trimming cut 4 bases from V and 0 bases from J; bases unmatched to any gene: 5. This CDR3 has 15 residues. From germline, CDR1 is MRHNA and CDR2 SNTAGT. The CDR3 is CASSARTGANYGYTF. The CDR3 DNA reads as TGTGCCAGCAGTGCCCGGACAGGAGCTAACTATGGCTACACCTTC.

V gene TRBV6-1 combines with J gene TRBJ2-1, with D uncertain. The CDR3 loop spans 11 amino acids. The germline V and J ends were trimmed by 5 bases and 10 bases, with 9 bases remaining between them. Per the germline V gene, CDR1 is MNHNS and CDR2 is SASEGT. In DNA form, the CDR3 reads TGTGCCAGCAGTAACGCCGGGGAGCAGTTCTTC. As protein: CASSNAGEQFF.

At least ten counts were recorded for this clonotype. The chain combines TRBV30 with TRBJ1-6; 10 bases agree with TRBD1. J was trimmed by 8 bases and V by 5 bases; bases with no gene match: 12. The CDR3 extends over 16 amino acids. Per germline, CDR1 GTSNPN and CDR2 SVGIG (reference sequence). CDR3 sequence: CAWRGRAGTGDSPLHF. Here the CDR3 DNA reads TGTGCCTGGCGAGGCCGCGCCGGGACAGGGGATTCACCCCTCCACTTT.

This clonotype was found many times. The chain links TRBV20-1 to TRBJ1-5, with 8 bases that match TRBD1. This CDR3 comprises 15 residues. Unmatched junction bases numbered 5, after V lost 1 base and J lost 3 bases. CDR1 is DFQATT and CDR2 is SNEGSKA in the germline V gene (reference sequence). The CDR3 sequence: CSARARGRNNQPQHF. CDR3 sequence (DNA): TGCAGTGCTAGAGCCAGGGGGCGAAACAATCAGCCCCAGCATTTT.

This clonotype turned up a few times. A read error may explain this, as a much larger clone is one base away. The chain uses TRBV11-3 and TRBJ2-1, with 14 bases identical to TRBD2. J was trimmed by 7 bases and V by 4 bases; bases with no gene match: 12. The CDR3 loop spans 18 amino acids. Germline CDR1 reads SGHNT; CDR2 reads YENEEA. Here the CDR3 reads CASSSGLAGERMVNEQFF. CDR3 nucleotide sequence: TGTGCCAGCAGCTCGGGACTAGCGGGAGAACGGATGGTGAATGAGCAGTTCTTC.

The chain recombines TRBV7-2 with TRBJ2-1, with TRBD2 identical over 14 bases. The CDR3 runs 15 residues. V shed 3 bases and J 7 bases; nucleotides not matched to a gene: 2. Germline CDR1 is SGHTA and CDR2 is FQGNSA. This CDR3 reads CASSFRLAGGNEQFF. Here the CDR3 DNA reads TGTGCCAGCAGCTTTAGACTAGCGGGGGGGAATGAGCAGTTCTTC.